This record covers a single T cell receptor (beta chain). The antigen remains undetermined. Time point in this sample: patch test 2, 6 weeks after DPC sensitization. Treatment indicated: therapeutic diphenylcyclopropenone sensitization with weekly scalp DPC. People who gave samples had alopecia, were 18 to 70 years old, and were suitable for DPC. The record originates from a study of human T cells and chemical hapten exposure. Study outcomes and limitations: Every donor had alopecia, and their immune response may therefore differ from healthy people's.

TCRdb reprocessed the RACE reads with MiXCR, giving one entry per CDR3 protein. This sample has about 400,000 distinct CDR3 sequences, with roughly 6% found just once. The CDR3 spans 13 residues. Germline V gene lookup returns CDR1 SQVTM and CDR2 ANQGSEA. V was shortened by 6 bases and J by 4 bases, with 15 bases between the two germline ends. The receptor was isolated from a woman under 30 with alopecia areata. Some clones in this sample may be carry-over from other donors' samples. This material consisted of whole blood, taken in connection with sensitization to the hapten diphenylcyclopropenone (DPC). This chain connects TRBV29-1 to TRBJ2-5; a weak D match, TRBD2 (6 bases). Here the CDR3 reads CSVPGLLGETQYF. DNA for the CDR3: TGCAGCGTGCCGGGACTGTTGGGAGAGACCCAGTACTTC.